Sequencing of this T cell receptor beta chain was carried out in a study of CD8 T cells in ankylosing spondylitis. Study-wide results and limits: It appeared that ankylosing spondylitis blood was characterized by a TCR beta motif of fewer than ten highly homologous variants. Disease-linked clones, CD8+, were relatively rare in peripheral blood.

In the case of this clonotype: Its antigen is undetermined.

In making TCR beta libraries, quantitative 5'-RACE with molecular barcodes was used. TCRdb called the 5' RACE reads again in MiXCR, with one record for every CDR3 protein. The sample has 250,000 to 350,000 distinct CDR3 sequences; around 20% are singletons. This clonotype was sampled from a female donor with ankylosing spondylitis or in good health (not recorded which). The sample consisted of blood, either unsorted or a sorted T cell fraction (not recorded which).

The CDR3 loop is CASSLANSRYEQYF. The CDR3, as DNA: TGTGCCAGCAGCTTAGCGAACTCGCGGTACGAGCAGTACTTC. The chain recombines TRBV7-9 with TRBJ2-7; D gene unclear. The germline V gene encodes CDR1 SEHNR and CDR2 FQNEAQ (reference sequence). V lost 0 bases to trimming and J lost 4 bases, with 10 bases between them. CDR3 length equals 14 residues.